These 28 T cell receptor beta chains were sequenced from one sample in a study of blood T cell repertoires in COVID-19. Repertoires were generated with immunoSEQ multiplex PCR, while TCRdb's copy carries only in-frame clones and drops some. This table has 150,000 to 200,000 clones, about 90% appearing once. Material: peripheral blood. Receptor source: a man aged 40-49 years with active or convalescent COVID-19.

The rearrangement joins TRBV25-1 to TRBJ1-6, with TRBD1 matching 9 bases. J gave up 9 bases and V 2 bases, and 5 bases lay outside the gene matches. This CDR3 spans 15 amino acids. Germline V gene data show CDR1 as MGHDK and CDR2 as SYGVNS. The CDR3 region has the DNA TGTGCCAGCAGTGAAGCCGGGACAGGGCGTTCACCCCTCCACTTT. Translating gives CASSEAGTGRSPLHF.

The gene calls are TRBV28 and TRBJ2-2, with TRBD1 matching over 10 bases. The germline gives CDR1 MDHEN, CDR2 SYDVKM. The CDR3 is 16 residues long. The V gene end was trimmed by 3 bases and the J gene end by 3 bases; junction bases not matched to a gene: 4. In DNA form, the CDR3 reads TGTGCCAGCAGTTTTATGGACAGGGGGTACACCGGGGAGCTGTTTTTT. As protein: CASSFMDRGYTGELFF.

DNA for the CDR3: TGTGCCAGCAGCCCCCTCTCCCACACTGAAGCTTTCTTT. Its translation: CASSPLSHTEAFF. The chain employs TRBV6-5 and TRBJ1-1; D gene uncertain. Per the germline V gene, CDR1 is MNHEY and CDR2 is SVGAGI. The CDR3 loop spans 13 amino acids. V shed 6 bases and J shed 3 bases, with 11 bases lying between them.

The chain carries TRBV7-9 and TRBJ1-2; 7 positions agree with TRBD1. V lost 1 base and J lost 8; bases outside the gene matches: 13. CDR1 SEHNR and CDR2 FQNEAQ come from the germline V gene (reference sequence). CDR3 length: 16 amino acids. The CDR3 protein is CASSLGLGQRRRGYTF. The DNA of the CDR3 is TGTGCCAGCAGCTTAGGTTTGGGACAGCGAAGGAGGGGCTACACCTTC.

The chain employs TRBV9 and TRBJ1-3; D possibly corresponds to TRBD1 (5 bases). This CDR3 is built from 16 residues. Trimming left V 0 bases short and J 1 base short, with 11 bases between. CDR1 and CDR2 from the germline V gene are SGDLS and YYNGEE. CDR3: CASSVGVGLSGNTIYF. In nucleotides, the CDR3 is TGTGCCAGCAGCGTAGGTGTGGGGCTTTCTGGAAACACCATATATTTT.

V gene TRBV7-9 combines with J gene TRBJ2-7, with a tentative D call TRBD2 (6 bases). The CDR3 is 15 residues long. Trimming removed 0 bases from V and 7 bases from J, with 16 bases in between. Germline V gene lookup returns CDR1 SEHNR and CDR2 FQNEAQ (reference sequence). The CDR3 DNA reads TGTGCCAGCAGCTTAGCGCCGAGGGGAGGCGGAGAGCAGTACTTC. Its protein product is CASSLAPRGGGEQYF.

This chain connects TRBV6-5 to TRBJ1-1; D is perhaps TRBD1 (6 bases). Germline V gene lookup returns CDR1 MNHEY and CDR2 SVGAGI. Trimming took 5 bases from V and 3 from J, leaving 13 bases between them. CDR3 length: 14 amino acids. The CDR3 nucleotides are TGTGCCAGCAGTCCGGACAGTATGTACACTGAAGCTTTCTTT. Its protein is CASSPDSMYTEAFF.

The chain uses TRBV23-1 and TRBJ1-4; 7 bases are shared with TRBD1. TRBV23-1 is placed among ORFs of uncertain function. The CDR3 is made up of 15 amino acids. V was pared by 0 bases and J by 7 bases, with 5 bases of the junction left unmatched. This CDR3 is CASSQSQGTVEKLFF. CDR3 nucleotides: TGCGCCAGCAGTCAATCCCAAGGGACAGTTGAAAAACTGTTTTTT.

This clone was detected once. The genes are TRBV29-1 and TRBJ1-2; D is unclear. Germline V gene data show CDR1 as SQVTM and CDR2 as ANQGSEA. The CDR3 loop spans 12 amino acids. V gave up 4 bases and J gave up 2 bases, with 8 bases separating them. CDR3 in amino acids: CSVVAANYGYTF. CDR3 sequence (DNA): TGCAGCGTTGTGGCAGCGAACTATGGCTACACCTTC.

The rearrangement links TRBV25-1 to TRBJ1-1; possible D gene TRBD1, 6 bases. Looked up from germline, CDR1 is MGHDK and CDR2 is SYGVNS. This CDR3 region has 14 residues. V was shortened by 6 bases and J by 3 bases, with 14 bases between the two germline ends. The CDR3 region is CASSRDTQYTEAFF. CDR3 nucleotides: TGTGCCAGCAGCCGGGACACACAATACACTGAAGCTTTCTTT.

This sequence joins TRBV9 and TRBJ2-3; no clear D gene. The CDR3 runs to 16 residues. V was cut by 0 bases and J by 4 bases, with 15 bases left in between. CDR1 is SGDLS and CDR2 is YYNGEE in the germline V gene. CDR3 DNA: TGTGCCAGCAGCGTAGTGGCGGCCAGTGCTTCAGATACGCAGTATTTT. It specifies CASSVVAASASDTQYF.

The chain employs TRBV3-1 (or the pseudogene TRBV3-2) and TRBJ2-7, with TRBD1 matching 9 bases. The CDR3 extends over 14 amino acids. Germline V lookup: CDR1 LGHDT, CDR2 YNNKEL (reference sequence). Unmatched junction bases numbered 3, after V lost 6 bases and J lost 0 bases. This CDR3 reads CASRKGQGSYEQYF. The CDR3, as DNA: TGTGCCAGCAGAAAGGGACAGGGCTCCTACGAGCAGTACTTC.

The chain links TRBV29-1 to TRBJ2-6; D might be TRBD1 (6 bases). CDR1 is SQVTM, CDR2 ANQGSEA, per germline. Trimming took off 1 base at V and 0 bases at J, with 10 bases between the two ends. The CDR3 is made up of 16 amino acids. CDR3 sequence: CSVEGGRDSGANVLTF. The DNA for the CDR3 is TGCAGCGTTGAAGGGGGGCGAGACTCTGGGGCCAACGTCCTGACTTTC.

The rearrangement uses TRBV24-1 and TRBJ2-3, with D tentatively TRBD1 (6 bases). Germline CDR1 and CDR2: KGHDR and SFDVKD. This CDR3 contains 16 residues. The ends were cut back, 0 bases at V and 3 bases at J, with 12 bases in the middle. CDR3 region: CATSDLTAGETDTQYF. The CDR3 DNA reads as TGTGCCACCAGTGATTTGACGGCAGGGGAAACAGATACGCAGTATTTT.

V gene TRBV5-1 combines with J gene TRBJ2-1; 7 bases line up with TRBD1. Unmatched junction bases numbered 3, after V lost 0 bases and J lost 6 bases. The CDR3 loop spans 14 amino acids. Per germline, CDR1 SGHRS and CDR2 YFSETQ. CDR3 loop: CASSLGGGANEQFF. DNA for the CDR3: TGCGCCAGCAGCTTGGGAGGGGGCGCCAATGAGCAGTTCTTC.

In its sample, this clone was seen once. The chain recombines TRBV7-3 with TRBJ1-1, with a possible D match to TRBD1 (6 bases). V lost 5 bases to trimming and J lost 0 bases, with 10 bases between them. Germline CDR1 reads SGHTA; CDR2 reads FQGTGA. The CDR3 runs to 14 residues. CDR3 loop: CASSRQGLNTEAFF. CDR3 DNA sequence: TGTGCCAGCAGCCGCCAGGGGTTGAACACTGAAGCTTTCTTT.

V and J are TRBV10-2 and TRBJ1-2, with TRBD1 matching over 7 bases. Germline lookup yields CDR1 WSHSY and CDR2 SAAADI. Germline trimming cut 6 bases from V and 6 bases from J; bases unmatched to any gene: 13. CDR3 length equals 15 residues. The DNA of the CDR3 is TGCGCCAGCAGACCATGGACAGGTTCTGGGGATGGCTACACCTTC. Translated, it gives CASRPWTGSGDGYTF.

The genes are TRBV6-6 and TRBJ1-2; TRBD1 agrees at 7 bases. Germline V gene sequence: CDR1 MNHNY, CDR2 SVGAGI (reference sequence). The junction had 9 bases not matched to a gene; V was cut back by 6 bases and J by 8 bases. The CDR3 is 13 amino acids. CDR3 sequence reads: CASRSTGAKGYTF. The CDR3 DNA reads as TGTGCCAGCAGGTCTACAGGGGCCAAGGGCTACACCTTC.

The CDR3 DNA is TGTGCCAGCAGCGACAACGCCCGGGGTGGCGAGCAGTACTTC. Protein: CASSDNARGGEQYF. V and J are TRBV7-9 and TRBJ2-7; tentatively, D is TRBD2 (5 bases). Per the germline V gene, CDR1 is SEHNR and CDR2 is FQNEAQ (reference sequence). The CDR3 length is 14 residues. The V gene lost 5 bases and the J gene lost 6 bases, with 17 bases spanning the gap.

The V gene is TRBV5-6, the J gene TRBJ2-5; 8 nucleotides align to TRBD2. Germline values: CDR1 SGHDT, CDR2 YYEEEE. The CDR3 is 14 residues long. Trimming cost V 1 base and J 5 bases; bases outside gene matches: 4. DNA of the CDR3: TGTGCCAGCAGCTTGCACGGGGGGGTTGAGACCCAGTACTTC. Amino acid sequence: CASSLHGGVETQYF. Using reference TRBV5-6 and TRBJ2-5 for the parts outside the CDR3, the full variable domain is DAGVTQSPTHLIKTRGQQVTLRCSPKSGHDTVSWYQQALGQGPQFIFQYYEEEERQRGNFPDRFSGHQFPNYSSELNVNALLLGDSALYLCASSLHGGVETQYFGPGTRLLVL.

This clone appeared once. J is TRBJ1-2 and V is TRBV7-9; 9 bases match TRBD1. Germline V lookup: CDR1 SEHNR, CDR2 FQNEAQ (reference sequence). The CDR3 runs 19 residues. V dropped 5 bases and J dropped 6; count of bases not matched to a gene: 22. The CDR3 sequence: CASSRPGGQGTPLGDGYTF. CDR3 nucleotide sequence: TGTGCCAGCAGCCGACCGGGGGGACAGGGTACCCCGTTAGGTGATGGCTACACCTTC.

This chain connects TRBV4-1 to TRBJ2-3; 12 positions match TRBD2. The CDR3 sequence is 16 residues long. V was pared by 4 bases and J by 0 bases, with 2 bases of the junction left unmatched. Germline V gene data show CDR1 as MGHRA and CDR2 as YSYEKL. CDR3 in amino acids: CASSRTSGGSTDTQYF. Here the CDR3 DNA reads TGCGCCAGCAGCCGTACTAGCGGGGGGAGCACAGATACGCAGTATTTT.

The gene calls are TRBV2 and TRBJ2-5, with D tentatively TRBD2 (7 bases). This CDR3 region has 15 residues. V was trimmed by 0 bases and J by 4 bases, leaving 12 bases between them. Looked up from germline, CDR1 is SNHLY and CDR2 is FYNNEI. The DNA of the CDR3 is TGTGCCAGCAGTGAAGCCCAGGGGAGGGGAGAGACCCAGTACTTC. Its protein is CASSEAQGRGETQYF. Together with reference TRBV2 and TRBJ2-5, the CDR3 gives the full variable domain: EPEVTQTPSHQVTQMGQEVILRCVPISNHLYFYWYRQILGQKVEFLVSFYNNEISEKSEIFDDQFSVERPDGSNFTLKIRSTKLEDSAMYFCASSEAQGRGETQYFGPGTRLLVL.

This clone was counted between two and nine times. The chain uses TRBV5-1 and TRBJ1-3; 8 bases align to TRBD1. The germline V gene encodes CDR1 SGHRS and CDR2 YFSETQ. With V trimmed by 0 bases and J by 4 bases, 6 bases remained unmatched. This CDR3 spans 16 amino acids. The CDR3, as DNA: TGCGCCAGCAGCTTGGAGGCCAGGGGGCTGGGAAACACCATATATTTT. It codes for CASSLEARGLGNTIYF.

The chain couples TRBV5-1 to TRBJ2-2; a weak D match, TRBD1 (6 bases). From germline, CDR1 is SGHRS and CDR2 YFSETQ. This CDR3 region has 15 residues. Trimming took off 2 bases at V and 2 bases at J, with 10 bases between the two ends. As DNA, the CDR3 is TGCGCCAGCAGCTTTGACAGGATCAACACCGGGGAGCTGTTTTTT. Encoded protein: CASSFDRINTGELFF.

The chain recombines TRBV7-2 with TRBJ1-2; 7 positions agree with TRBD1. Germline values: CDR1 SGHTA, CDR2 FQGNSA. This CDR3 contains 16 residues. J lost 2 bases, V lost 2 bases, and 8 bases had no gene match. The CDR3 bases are TGTGCCAGCAGCTTATTTCCAGGGGGTACAAACTATGGCTACACCTTC. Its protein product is CASSLFPGGTNYGYTF.

The CDR3 loop reads CASSQVPGQETQYF. The CDR3 DNA is TGTGCCAGCAGCCAAGTCCCCGGTCAAGAGACCCAGTACTTC. This chain uses TRBV3-1 (or the pseudogene TRBV3-2) with TRBJ2-5; the D is unclear. The CDR3 has 14 residues. V was cut by 1 base and J by 2 bases, with 8 bases left in between. Germline loops: CDR1 LGHDT, CDR2 YNNKEL (reference sequence).

CDR3 DNA sequence: TGTGCCAGCAGCTTAAAAGCCGACACTGAAGCTTTCTTT. Amino acid sequence: CASSLKADTEAFF. This chain connects TRBV13 to TRBJ1-1; D uncertain. CDR3 length: 13 residues. Between the trimmed V and J ends, which lost 2 bases and 3 bases, there was a span of 7 bases. Germline V lookup: CDR1 PRHDT, CDR2 FYEKMQ (reference sequence).